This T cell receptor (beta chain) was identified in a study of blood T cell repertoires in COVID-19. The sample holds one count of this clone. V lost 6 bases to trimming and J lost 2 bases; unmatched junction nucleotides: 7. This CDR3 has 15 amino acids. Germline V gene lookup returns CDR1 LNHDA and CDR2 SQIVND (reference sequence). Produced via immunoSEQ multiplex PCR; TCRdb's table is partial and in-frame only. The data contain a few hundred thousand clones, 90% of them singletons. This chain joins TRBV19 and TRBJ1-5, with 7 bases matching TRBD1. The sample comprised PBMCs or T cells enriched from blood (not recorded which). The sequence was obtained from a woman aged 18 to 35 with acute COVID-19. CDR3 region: CASREGTVRNQPQHF. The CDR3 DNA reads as TGTGCCAGTAGGGAAGGGACAGTCCGCAATCAGCCCCAGCATTTT.